A single sample gave rise to the 20 T cell receptor beta chains below, sequenced in a study of Ad26.COV2.S vaccination and SARS-CoV-2 variants. Sequencing was performed with immunoSEQ multiplex PCR; in TCRdb, only in-frame clones are kept and a portion is missing. The sample has nearly 95,000 clones, approximately 86% seen once; the top ten hold approximately 16%. The sequencing here drew on peripheral blood, taken after recovery from COVID-19. Receptors originate from a human donor who had recovered from COVID-19.

This chain joins TRBV13 and TRBJ2-7; D not certain. CDR1 is PRHDT, CDR2 FYEKMQ, per germline (reference sequence). This CDR3 contains 12 residues. V lost 5 bases, J lost 0 bases, and 5 bases lay in between. CDR3 protein: CASSASSYEQYF. CDR3 sequence (DNA): TGTGCCAGCAGCGCTAGCTCCTACGAGCAGTACTTC.

This chain joins TRBV18 and TRBJ2-1; no clear D. The CDR3 covers 11 residues. Trimming pared 3 bases from V and 5 bases from J, leaving 2 bases between. CDR1 is KGHSH and CDR2 is LQKENI in the germline V gene. CDR3 in amino acids: CASSPDNEQFF. In DNA form, the CDR3 reads TGTGCCAGCTCACCCGACAATGAGCAGTTCTTC.

The chain has TRBV5-1 and TRBJ2-3; D may be TRBD1 or TRBD2 (7 bases each). The germline gives CDR1 SGHRS, CDR2 YFSETQ. This CDR3 has 14 residues. Trimming took 9 bases from V and 1 from J, leaving 15 bases between them. This chain's CDR3 is CATRGGLRTDTQYF. The CDR3 coding sequence is TGCGCCACCAGGGGGGGACTTCGCACAGATACGCAGTATTTT.

The chain couples TRBV7-9 to TRBJ1-3; D call uncertain. Germline assignment: CDR1 SEHNR and CDR2 FQNEAQ (reference sequence). V was shortened by 3 bases and J by 0 bases, with 6 bases between the two germline ends. The CDR3 totals 14 residues. The CDR3 nucleotides are TGTGCCAGCAGCTTTCCGGGCTCTGGAAACACCATATATTTT. As protein: CASSFPGSGNTIYF. The full variable domain, rest sourced from reference TRBV7-9 and TRBJ1-3, is DTGVSQNPRHKITKRGQNVTFRCDPISEHNRLYWYRQTLGQGPEFLTYFQNEAQLEKSRLLSDRFSAERPKGSFSTLEIQRTEQGDSAMYLCASSFPGSGNTIYFGEGSWLTVV.

This clone has just one count. The rearrangement joins TRBV9 to TRBJ1-1; 7 bases are a match to TRBD1. Germline V gene lookup returns CDR1 SGDLS and CDR2 YYNGEE. Unmatched junction bases numbered 2, after V lost 3 bases and J lost 3 bases. The CDR3 length is 13 residues. CDR3: CASSATGDTEAFF. CDR3 nucleotide sequence: TGTGCCAGCAGCGCCACAGGGGACACTGAAGCTTTCTTT. The full variable domain, in which reference TRBV9 and TRBJ1-1 provide the parts outside the CDR3, is DSGVTQTPKHLITATGQRVTLRCSPRSGDLSVYWYQQSLDQGLQFLIQYYNGEERAKGNILERFSAQQFPDLHSELNLSSLELGDSALYFCASSATGDTEAFFGQGTRLTVV.

V and J are TRBV6-5 and TRBJ1-4; D unresolved. V was cut by 2 bases and J by 3 bases, with 13 bases left in between. The length of the CDR3 is 16 residues. CDR1 is MNHEY and CDR2 is SVGAGI in the germline V gene. As DNA, the CDR3 is TGTGCCAGCAGTTACGACACGACTGCATCTAATGAAAAACTGTTTTTT. Translated, it gives CASSYDTTASNEKLFF.

V is TRBV7-3 and J is TRBJ2-7; 8 bases are a match to TRBD2. The CDR3 runs 14 residues. After removal of 5 bases from V and 0 bases from J, the junction contained 3 bases not matched to a gene. Germline loops: CDR1 SGHTA, CDR2 FQGTGA. The CDR3 DNA reads as TGTGCCAGCAGCCCTAGCGGGTCCTCCTACGAGCAGTACTTC. Translating it yields CASSPSGSSYEQYF.

The chain carries TRBV28 and TRBJ2-5; D unclear. The CDR3 runs 15 residues. Trimming removed 4 bases at V and 2 bases at J, with 14 bases between. CDR1 is MDHEN, CDR2 SYDVKM, per germline. The DNA of the CDR3 is TGTGCCAGCAGTTCCCCGGACCCCGGGCAAGAGACCCAGTACTTC. This translates into CASSSPDPGQETQYF.

The chain employs TRBV28 and TRBJ1-2; 10 bases match TRBD1. V dropped 4 bases and J dropped 4; count of bases not matched to a gene: 9. This CDR3 region has 16 residues. CDR1 is MDHEN and CDR2 is SYDVKM in the germline V gene. The DNA for the CDR3 is TGTGCCAGCAGTTCGCCCCGGACAGGGGGTGCCTATGGCTACACCTTC. This translates into CASSSPRTGGAYGYTF.

This clone showed up just a few times. V and J are TRBV27 and TRBJ2-5; TRBD1 or TRBD2 may be the D gene (5 bases each). Germline V gene sequence: CDR1 MNHEY, CDR2 SMNVEV (reference sequence). The CDR3 is 18 amino acids. V was clipped by 1 base and J by 5 bases, with 23 bases between them. This CDR3 reads CASSLWPPGRPVKETQYF. The CDR3 DNA is TGTGCCAGCAGTTTATGGCCACCGGGACGGCCCGTTAAGGAGACCCAGTACTTC.

V gene TRBV6-5 combines with J gene TRBJ2-3; weak D call: TRBD1 (6 bases). CDR3 length: 15 amino acids. Deletions cut 6 bases from V and 2 bases from J, with 15 bases between. CDR1 is MNHEY, CDR2 SVGAGI, per germline. The CDR3 nucleotides read TGTGCCAGCAGGGACGGGACATCCTACACAGATACGCAGTATTTT. It yields the protein CASRDGTSYTDTQYF.

This chain joins TRBV7-8 and TRBJ2-7; D is possibly TRBD1 (5 bases). There are 13 residues in the CDR3. Germline CDR1 SGHVS, CDR2 FQNEAQ. V lost 9 bases, J lost 2 bases, and 14 bases lay in between. The CDR3 sequence: CARPTGRTYEQYF. The CDR3 DNA reads as TGTGCCAGGCCAACAGGAAGGACCTACGAGCAGTACTTC.

J is TRBJ2-1 and V is TRBV15; D is unclear. This CDR3 is built from 17 residues. Germline V gene sequence: CDR1 LNHNV, CDR2 YYDKDF (reference sequence). Trimming stripped 0 bases from V and 0 bases from J, with 12 bases between. The CDR3 DNA follows: TGTGCCACCAGCAGAGAGATCCAGGTTAGCTCCTACAATGAGCAGTTCTTC. It codes for CATSREIQVSSYNEQFF. The complete variable domain, with remaining parts taken from reference TRBV15 and TRBJ2-1, reads DAMVIQNPRYQVTQFGKPVTLSCSQTLNHNVMYWYQQKSSQAPKLLFHYYDKDFNNEADTPDNFQSRRPNTSFCFLDIRSPGLGDTAMYLCATSREIQVSSYNEQFFGPGTRLTVL.

The chain recombines TRBV7-9 with TRBJ2-5; 7 bases match TRBD1. Germline V gene data show CDR1 as SEHNR and CDR2 as FQNEAQ (reference sequence). Germline trimming cut 3 bases from V and 5 bases from J; bases unmatched to any gene: 6. This CDR3 is built from 14 residues. CDR3 region: CASSFSSRGETQYF. The CDR3 coding sequence is TGTGCCAGCAGCTTCTCTTCCAGGGGGGAGACCCAGTACTTC.

This clone turned up a few times. In the same sample, other DNA sequences code for this CDR3. This chain uses TRBV7-9 with TRBJ2-1; D is undetermined. The CDR3 length is 13 residues. The germline V and J ends were trimmed by 1 base and 0 bases, with 1 base remaining between them. Germline V gene data show CDR1 as SEHNR and CDR2 as FQNEAQ (reference sequence). CDR3 nucleotides: TGTGCCAGCAGCTTAGACTCCTACAATGAGCAGTTCTTC. Translating it yields CASSLDSYNEQFF.

This chain connects TRBV19 to TRBJ1-5; no clear D. V lost 6 bases, J lost 6 bases, and 9 bases lay in between. CDR3 length: 12 residues. Germline V gene lookup returns CDR1 LNHDA and CDR2 SQIVND (reference sequence). CDR3 sequence: CASRRESQPQHF. The CDR3 coding sequence is TGTGCCAGTAGGCGGGAATCTCAGCCCCAGCATTTT.

Only a few counts were recorded for this clone. The genes are TRBV28 and TRBJ1-5; TRBD1 might be the D (5 bases). The CDR3 totals 13 residues. Germline V gives CDR1 MDHEN, CDR2 SYDVKM. The V gene lost 3 bases and the J gene lost 2 bases, with 5 bases spanning the gap. The CDR3 sequence is CASSLTGNQPQHF. CDR3 DNA: TGTGCCAGCAGTTTGACAGGCAATCAGCCCCAGCATTTT.

The V gene is TRBV28, the J gene TRBJ1-5; D gene unclear. CDR3 length: 14 residues. Germline values: CDR1 MDHEN, CDR2 SYDVKM. V lost 6 bases, J lost 4 bases, and 13 bases lay in between. CDR3 region: CASRREDGNQPQHF. The CDR3 DNA reads as TGTGCCAGCAGGAGAGAGGACGGGAATCAGCCCCAGCATTTT.

V usage is TRBV6-2 or TRBV6-3 and J usage is TRBJ2-7, with no clear D. The CDR3 runs to 13 residues. Germline lookup yields CDR1 MNHEY and CDR2 SVGEGT. Trimming took off 0 bases at V and 4 bases at J, with 7 bases between the two ends. The CDR3 is CASSYSTGYEQYF. CDR3 DNA sequence: TGTGCCAGCAGTTACTCGACGGGTTACGAGCAGTACTTC.

This chain uses TRBV6-5 with TRBJ2-3, with a tentative D call TRBD2 (7 bases). CDR3 length: 15 residues. Trimming shortened V by 5 bases and J by 1 base, and 13 bases separated the two germline ends. From germline, CDR1 is MNHEY and CDR2 SVGAGI. The CDR3 DNA reads TGTGCCAGCAGTAAACAGGGAGGGCGCACAGATACGCAGTATTTT. Encoded protein: CASSKQGGRTDTQYF.